These T cell receptor beta chains were read from a single sample in a study of memory CD4+ T cells and cytomegalovirus serostatus. Assay used: immunoSEQ multiplex PCR; TCRdb lists only in-frame clones, some missing. The profile shows about 75,000 clones, around four fifths of them singletons. The specimen was memory CD4+ T cells from blood. All receptors come from an adult in good health and CMV-seropositive. The CDR3 runs from the conserved cysteine through the conserved F or W. The D gene is left open where the match is weak. Only some rows state a clone size, as once, few, many or a class for expanded clones.

>few|TRBD1|12|TRBJ2-3|TRBV29-1
TGCAGCGAGACAGGGACGGTTGATACGCAGTATTTT
CSETGTVDTQYF
>NA|TRBD2|16|TRBJ2-7|TRBV11-2
TGTGCCAGCAGCCCCCGATTCGAGCGGGGCACCTACGAGCAGTACTTC
CASSPRFERGTYEQYF
>NA|TRBD1|17|TRBJ1-3|TRBV4-1
TGCGCCAGCAGCCAGGGGTATGGGACAGGGGTGAGGAACACCATATATTTT
CASSQGYGTGVRNTIYF
>NA|NA|15|TRBJ2-3|TRBV5-1
TGCGCCAGCAGCGACACTAGGGCTAGCACAGATACGCAGTATTTT
CASSDTRASTDTQYF
>NA|TRBD1|16|TRBJ2-3|TRBV29-1
TGCAGCGTTGGAGCGCGGGCAGGGGGAAACACAGATACGCAGTATTTT
CSVGARAGGNTDTQYF
>NA|TRBD1|15|TRBJ1-2|TRBV19
TGTGCCAGTAGTACCGACCGGGACAGGGGATATGGCTACACCTTC
CASSTDRDRGYGYTF
>NA|NA|15|TRBJ1-1|TRBV4-1
TGCGCCAGCAGCCAGGACGAGACATTGAACAGTGAAGCTTTCTTT
CASSQDETLNSEAFF
>NA|NA|16|TRBJ1-1|TRBV18
TGTGCCAGCTCACCGGAAATGGACTGGGGAAACACTGAAGCTTTCTTT
CASSPEMDWGNTEAFF
>once|TRBD2|11|TRBJ2-1|TRBV20-1
TGCAGTGCTGGGCGGGAGGCCGAGCAGTTCTTC
CSAGREAEQFF
>NA|TRBD1|16|TRBJ2-3|TRBV19
TGTGCCAGTAGTATAGGAGGACAGGGTGGGAGGGATACGCAGTATTTT
CASSIGGQGGRDTQYF
>NA|NA|16|TRBJ2-1|TRBV7-2
TGTGCCAGCAGCTTACTCTCGGGGGTTCGCTACAATGAGCAGTTCTTC
CASSLLSGVRYNEQFF
>NA|TRBD2|17|TRBJ2-1|TRBV5-1
TGCGCCAGCAGCTTGGGGACTAGCGCCGGCTCCTACAATGAGCAGTTCTTC
CASSLGTSAGSYNEQFF
>NA|NA|16|TRBJ1-2|TRBV11-2
TGTGCCAGCAGCCCTTCCCTCGGGGCAAAGGGCTATGGCTACACCTTC
CASSPSLGAKGYGYTF
>NA|TRBD2|12|TRBJ2-1|TRBV11-3
TGTGCCAGCACACTAGCGGGGGGTGAGCAGTTCTTC
CASTLAGGEQFF
>NA|TRBD1|15|TRBJ1-5|TRBV7-2
TGTGCCAGCAGTTTAGGACAGGGAAGCAATCAGCCCCAGCATTTT
CASSLGQGSNQPQHF
>once|NA|13|TRBJ2-1|TRBV2
TGTGCCAGCAGTCTCCTTGGGTACAATGAGCAGTTCTTC
CASSLLGYNEQFF
>NA|TRBD1|13|TRBJ1-2|TRBV6-5
TGTGCCAGCAGTTACTCGGGGACAGGGGGCCACACCTTC
CASSYSGTGGHTF
>NA|NA|15|TRBJ1-2|TRBV30
TGTGCCTGGAGTGTAACGACAGGAGCGGACTATGGCTACACCTTC
CAWSVTTGADYGYTF
>NA|NA|19|TRBJ1-4|TRBV15
TGTGCCACCAGCAGAGATATGCTGGGAGGGACCGCAACTAATGAAAAACTGTTTTTT
CATSRDMLGGTATNEKLFF
>NA|NA|13|TRBJ1-1|TRBV7-7
TGTGCCAGCAGCCAGAGTGTTGGCACTGAAGCTTTCTTT
CASSQSVGTEAFF
>NA|NA|16|TRBJ2-2|TRBV9
TGTGCCAGCAGCCTAAATGTGGGGGTGAGCACCGGGGAGCTGTTTTTT
CASSLNVGVSTGELFF
>NA|NA|15|TRBJ2-1|TRBV6-5
TGTGCCAGCAGTCGCTCTCGCGGGGTCTACAATGAGCAGTTCTTC
CASSRSRGVYNEQFF
>NA|TRBD1|15|TRBJ1-1|TRBV6-1
TGTGCCAGCAGTGAACACGACAGGGGGCCCACTGAAGCTTTCTTT
CASSEHDRGPTEAFF
>NA|NA|16|TRBJ2-2|TRBV5-8
TGTGCCAGCAGCTCGTTTCTGGGGACCCTCCCCGGGGAGCTGTTTTTT
CASSSFLGTLPGELFF
>few|NA|13|TRBJ2-1|TRBV10-1
TGCGCCAGCAGTGAGCACCCCAGCGATGAGCAGTTCTTC
CASSEHPSDEQFF
>NA|NA|14|TRBJ2-1|TRBV5-4
TGTGCCAGCAGCTTCCCCCTCGGCGGTGGTGAGCAGTTCTTC
CASSFPLGGGEQFF
>once|NA|13|TRBJ1-1|TRBV11-3
TGTGCCAGCAGCTACAGGTCAAACACTGAAGCTTTCTTT
CASSYRSNTEAFF
>NA|TRBD2|17|TRBJ2-3|TRBV30
TGTGCCTGGAATTTCGGACTAGCGGGGGGTCGAGGGGATACGCAGTATTTT
CAWNFGLAGGRGDTQYF
>NA|NA|13|TRBJ2-2|TRBV9
TGTGCCAGCAGCCTAGGGGCCACCGGGGAGCTGTTTTTT
CASSLGATGELFF
>NA|NA|12|TRBJ1-1|TRBV19
TGTGCCAGTAAAAGGGTAAACACTGAAGCTTTCTTT
CASKRVNTEAFF
>few|NA|17|TRBJ1-1|TRBV5-5
TGTGCCAGCAGCTTGTGGGCGGGAGAGGGGGATAACACTGAAGCTTTCTTT
CASSLWAGEGDNTEAFF
>NA|NA|17|TRBJ2-5|TRBV11-2
TGTGCCAGCAGCCCGGGGGCCACAACAGGAGGGTACGAGACCCAGTACTTC
CASSPGATTGGYETQYF
>NA|NA|14|TRBJ1-2|TRBV11-2
TGTGCCAGCAGCCCTCCGGGACGAATGGATGGCTACACCTTC
CASSPPGRMDGYTF
>NA|NA|15|TRBJ1-5|TRBV19
TGTGCCAGTAGGTCCGGCCGACAGGACAATCAGCCCCAGCATTTT
CASRSGRQDNQPQHF
>few|NA|15|TRBJ1-5|TRBV2
TGTGCCAGCAGTGAAGGTAGATATAGCAATCAGCCCCAGCATTTT
CASSEGRYSNQPQHF
>NA|TRBD2|13|TRBJ2-5|TRBV6-5
TGTGCCAGCAGCCCGCGGGGGGCCAGGATCCAGTACTTC
CASSPRGARIQYF
>NA|NA|13|TRBJ1-2|TRBV29-1
TGCAGCGTAGCCGGGACTGCTTCTATGGCTAACACCTTC
CSVAGTASMANTF
>NA|NA|14|TRBJ2-7|TRBV5-1
TGCGCCAGCAGCTTGTCTCCAGGGCCCTACGAGCAGTACTTC
CASSLSPGPYEQYF
>NA|TRBD2|16|TRBJ2-6|TRBV11-3
TGTGCCAGCAGCCTAATGGGGGGGGCTGGGGCCAACGTCCTGACTTTC
CASSLMGGAGANVLTF
>few|NA|15|TRBJ2-1|TRBV5-6
TGTGCCAGCAGCTCTGATTCCGACTCCTACAATGAGCAGTTCTTC
CASSSDSDSYNEQFF
>NA|NA|13|TRBJ2-5|TRBV23-1
TGCGCCAGCTCCAGCACGGTACAAGAGACCCAGTACTTC
CASSSTVQETQYF
>few|NA|13|TRBJ1-1|TRBV6-6
TGTGCCAGCAGAAACAGGGTGAACACTGAAGCTTTCTTT
CASRNRVNTEAFF
>NA|NA|13|TRBJ1-5|TRBV30
TGTGCCTGGAGTGTAACAGGGTATCAGCCCCAGCATTTT
CAWSVTGYQPQHF
>NA|NA|16|TRBJ1-2|TRBV7-9
TGTGCCAGCAGCTCTCCCGGGCGAACTGGGCTCGTTCGCTACACCTTC
CASSSPGRTGLVRYTF
>NA|NA|13|TRBJ1-6|TRBV5-1
TGCGCCAGCAGCTTGGACAGGGAATCACCCCTCCACTTT
CASSLDRESPLHF
>NA|TRBD2|19|TRBJ2-2|TRBV7-2
TGTGCCAGCAGCTTAAAACCGGGACTAGCGGGGGCTAATGGCGGGGAGCTGTTTTTT
CASSLKPGLAGANGGELFF
>few|TRBD1|17|TRBJ1-3|TRBV18
TGTGCCAGCTCACCAGTCGGGACAGGGTTCTCTGGAAACACCATATATTTT
CASSPVGTGFSGNTIYF
>few|TRBD1|15|TRBJ2-3|TRBV10-2
TGCGCCAGCAGTGACCCGGGACAGGACACAGATACGCAGTATTTT
CASSDPGQDTDTQYF
>NA|TRBD2|16|TRBJ2-1|TRBV27
TGTGCCAGCAGTACCGCTAGCGGGAGGGCAGGTTATGAGCAGTTCTTC
CASSTASGRAGYEQFF
>once|NA|13|TRBJ2-5|TRBV19
TGTGCCAGTAGTATACAGGGTGTTGAGACCCAGTACTTC
CASSIQGVETQYF